One sample yielded the 11 T cell receptor beta chains listed below, sequenced in a study of blood T cell repertoires in COVID-19. Method: immunoSEQ multiplex PCR; TCRdb's copy keeps in-frame clones and lacks some. The table shows roughly 160,000 clones, with about 74% occurring only once. Sample: peripheral blood. The receptors were gathered from an elderly woman with acute or convalescent COVID-19.

The chain recombines TRBV2 with TRBJ2-2; tentative D call: TRBD2 (5 bases). Germline-derived CDR1 and CDR2 are SNHLY and FYNNEI. The CDR3 length is 15 residues. Trimming cost V 2 bases and J 3 bases, with 10 bases left between them. The DNA for the CDR3 is TGTGCCAGCAGTGAACAACGGGGAGACACCGGGGAGCTGTTTTTT. It is translated as CASSEQRGDTGELFF.

The chain employs TRBV29-1 and TRBJ2-1; D is possibly TRBD1 (7 bases). The germline V gene encodes CDR1 SQVTM and CDR2 ANQGSEA. CDR3 size: 14 residues. Deletions cut 3 bases from V and 4 bases from J, with 13 bases between. The CDR3 is CSVDEGGQYNEQFF. Written as DNA, the CDR3 is TGCAGCGTTGATGAGGGGGGACAGTACAATGAGCAGTTCTTC.

The chain is built from TRBV10-3 and TRBJ2-3; 7 bases are shared with TRBD2. CDR1 is ENHRY, CDR2 SYGVKD, per germline. The CDR3 is made up of 14 amino acids. The trim removed 3 bases at V and 1 base at J, leaving 1 base unmatched. CDR3 sequence: CAISDGLGTDTQYF. The CDR3 DNA follows: TGTGCCATCAGTGACGGACTAGGCACAGATACGCAGTATTTT.

The table lists this clone with a count of one. V and J are TRBV10-1 and TRBJ2-2; TRBD2 matches 9 bases. Germline CDR1 and CDR2: WNHNN and SYGVQD (reference sequence). V shed 8 bases and J 4 bases; nucleotides not matched to a gene: 5. CDR3 length equals 14 residues. CDR3 in amino acids: CASSAGGVTGELFF. The CDR3 DNA follows: TGCGCCAGCTCGGCGGGAGGGGTCACCGGGGAGCTGTTTTTT.

The chain employs TRBV12-3 or TRBV12-4 and TRBJ2-7; maybe TRBD1 (6 bases). The length of the CDR3 is 13 residues. V was cut by 4 bases and J by 2 bases, with 9 bases left in between. DNA of the CDR3: TGTGCCAGCAGTTGGACAGAAGCCTACGAGCAGTACTTC. Amino acids: CASSWTEAYEQYF.

The gene calls are TRBV10-3 and TRBJ2-5; 9 positions match TRBD1. J lost 2 bases, V lost 4 bases, and 11 bases had no gene match. The CDR3 loop spans 17 amino acids. Germline V CDR1 and CDR2: ENHRY, SYGVKD. CDR3 in amino acids: CAISASPGTGRQETQYF. For the CDR3, the DNA is TGTGCCATCAGTGCATCCCCTGGGACAGGGCGACAAGAGACCCAGTACTTC.

The V and J genes are TRBV14 and TRBJ2-3; 10 bases match TRBD1. The germline CDR1 and CDR2 sequences are SGHDN and FVKESK. Trimming at V came to 0 bases and at J to 3 bases, leaving 3 bases not matched to a gene. The CDR3 extends over 16 amino acids. Here the CDR3 DNA reads TGTGCCAGCAGCCAAGAGGACAGGGGGATTACAGATACGCAGTATTTT. This gives the protein CASSQEDRGITDTQYF.

The table lists this clone with a count of one. The chain employs TRBV12-3 or TRBV12-4 and TRBJ1-4; D gene uncertain. The CDR3 is 13 amino acids. V was trimmed by 6 bases and J by 6 bases, leaving 11 bases between them. CDR3 protein: CASSRGGYEKLFF. The CDR3, as DNA: TGTGCCAGCAGCCGGGGAGGGTATGAAAAACTGTTTTTT.

V usage is TRBV5-1 and J usage is TRBJ2-2, with 10 positions matching TRBD2. Germline CDR1 SGHRS, CDR2 YFSETQ. With 4 bases clipped from V and 5 bases from J, the junction kept 5 bases outside the gene matches. The CDR3 runs to 15 residues. CDR3 residues: CASSPSGRSTGELFF. CDR3 sequence (DNA): TGCGCCAGCAGCCCTAGCGGGAGATCTACCGGGGAGCTGTTTTTT.

The gene calls are TRBV6-5 and TRBJ2-1; 13 nucleotides agree with TRBD2. CDR3 length equals 15 residues. Germline CDR1 MNHEY, CDR2 SVGAGI. V was clipped by 6 bases and J by 4 bases; unmatched bases: 3. The DNA of the CDR3 is TGTGCCAGCAGAAGACTAGCGGGGGGATACAATGAGCAGTTCTTC. The encoded protein is CASRRLAGGYNEQFF.

The gene calls are TRBV5-5 and TRBJ1-2; tentative D call: TRBD1 (6 bases). CDR3 length equals 14 residues. The V gene lost 3 bases and the J gene lost 1 base, with 10 bases spanning the gap. CDR1 and CDR2 (germline): SGHKS, YYEKEE (reference sequence). CDR3 in DNA: TGTGCCAGCAGCTGGACAGCGGATAACTATGGCTACACCTTC. Protein sequence: CASSWTADNYGYTF.